This note documents a single T cell receptor beta chain sequence. Germline values: CDR1 SGHAT, CDR2 FQNNGV. The CDR3 runs to 15 residues. V was pared by 7 bases and J by 11 bases, with 8 bases of the junction left unmatched. Template material for amplifying TCR beta CDR3 regions consisted of RNA transcripts. Initially, a first-round RT-PCR of the TCR CDR3 employed the HTBI primer set. TCRdb reprocessed the multiplex PCR reads with MiXCR, giving one entry per CDR3 protein. This sample has 450,000 to 700,000 distinct CDR3 sequences, with 40% to 55% found just once. These data are taken from a study of T cells in Graves' hyperthyroidism and ophthalmopathy.

The gene calls are TRBV11-2 and TRBJ2-6; the match to TRBD2 covers 13 bases. Sequencing was performed on peripheral blood or thyroid tissue (not recorded which). The TCR sequence derives from a woman in her late teens or twenties with Graves' hyperthyroidism. CDR3 residues: CASTPGLAGSYVLTF. The CDR3 nucleotides read TGTGCCAGCACCCCGGGACTAGCGGGGTCCTACGTCCTGACTTTC.